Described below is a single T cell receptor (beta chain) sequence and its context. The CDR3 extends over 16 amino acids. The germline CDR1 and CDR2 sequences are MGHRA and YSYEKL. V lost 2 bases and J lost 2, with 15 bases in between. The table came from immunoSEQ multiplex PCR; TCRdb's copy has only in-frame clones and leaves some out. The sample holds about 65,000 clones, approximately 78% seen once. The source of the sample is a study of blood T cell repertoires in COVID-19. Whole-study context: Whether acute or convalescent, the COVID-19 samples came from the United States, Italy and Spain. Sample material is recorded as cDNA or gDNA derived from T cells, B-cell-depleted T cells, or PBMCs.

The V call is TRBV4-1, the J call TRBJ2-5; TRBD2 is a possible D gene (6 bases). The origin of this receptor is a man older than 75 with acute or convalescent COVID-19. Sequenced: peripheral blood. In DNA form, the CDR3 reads TGCGCCAGCAGCCAATCTGGAAGGGGAGGACAAGAGACCCAGTACTTC. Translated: CASSQSGRGGQETQYF.